This T cell receptor beta chain comes out of a study of blood T cell repertoires in COVID-19. Across the study: Italy, Spain and the United States were the sources of the convalescent and acute COVID-19 samples. PBMCs, B-cell-depleted T cells, or T cells provided the cDNA or gDNA that made up the material.

Libraries were prepared by immunoSEQ multiplex PCR; TCRdb keeps only in-frame clonotypes and omits some of them. Of about 33,000 clones in the sample, approximately 85% are singletons; the top ten hold roughly 7%. The sample consisted of peripheral blood. This TCR was sampled from a human donor in a cohort sampled during active COVID-19.

This CDR3 reads CAISESRVSGANVLTF. In nucleotides, the CDR3 is TGTGCCATCAGTGAGTCGAGGGTCTCTGGGGCCAACGTCCTGACTTTC. This sequence joins TRBV10-3 and TRBJ2-6; a possible D gene is TRBD2 (5 bases). CDR1 and CDR2 from the germline V gene are ENHRY and SYGVKD. V was trimmed by 0 bases and J by 0 bases, leaving 6 bases between them. CDR3 size: 16 residues.